A selection of T cell receptor beta chains follows, all from one sample in a study of blood T cell repertoires in COVID-19. Using immunoSEQ multiplex PCR, the repertoire was profiled, and TCRdb retains in-frame clones only, with some absent. The sample consists of approximately 150,000 clones, 84% of them appearing once. Material for sequencing was PBMCs or T cells enriched from blood (not recorded which). Receptor source: a man between 50 and 59 years old who had recovered from COVID-19. CDR3s include the opening cysteine and the closing phenylalanine or tryptophan. Each record gives: D gene, V gene, J gene, clone size, CDR3 DNA, CDR3 protein. D genes are given only for firm matches. A row's size may be missing; if present it is once, few, many or a size class.

D gene: NA
V gene: TRBV7-9
J gene: TRBJ1-1
clone size: NA
CDR3 DNA: TGTGCCAGCAGCTCGACCGGGGGAAATGAAGCTTTCTTT
CDR3 protein: CASSSTGGNEAFF

D gene: NA
V gene: TRBV29-1
J gene: TRBJ1-2
clone size: NA
CDR3 DNA: TGCAGCGTTGAAGCGGTGGCAGGGCTTAACTATGGCTACACCTTC
CDR3 protein: CSVEAVAGLNYGYTF

D gene: TRBD1
V gene: TRBV9
J gene: TRBJ2-7
clone size: NA
CDR3 DNA: TGTGCCAGCAGCGTAGCTACCCCCGGGACAGGGTCCCACGAGCAGTACTTC
CDR3 protein: CASSVATPGTGSHEQYF

D gene: NA
V gene: TRBV6-1
J gene: TRBJ1-1
clone size: NA
CDR3 DNA: TGTGCCAGCAGTTCAGGCTATGAAGCTTTCTTT
CDR3 protein: CASSSGYEAFF

D gene: NA
V gene: TRBV30
J gene: TRBJ1-6
clone size: NA
CDR3 DNA: TGTGCCTGGAGTCCCGGGGAATATAATTCACCCCTCCACTTT
CDR3 protein: CAWSPGEYNSPLHF

D gene: TRBD1
V gene: TRBV6-2/TRBV6-3
J gene: TRBJ1-2
clone size: NA
CDR3 DNA: TGTGCCAGCAGTCCAGGGGGCTGGGGTGGCTACACCTTC
CDR3 protein: CASSPGGWGGYTF

D gene: NA
V gene: TRBV11-2
J gene: TRBJ2-3
clone size: NA
CDR3 DNA: TGTGCCAGCAGCTCATCAGATACGCAGTATTTT
CDR3 protein: CASSSSDTQYF

D gene: NA
V gene: TRBV7-9
J gene: TRBJ1-1
clone size: NA
CDR3 DNA: TGTGCCAGCAGCTTAGCGTCGGGGTACACTGAAGCTTTCTTT
CDR3 protein: CASSLASGYTEAFF

D gene: NA
V gene: TRBV30
J gene: TRBJ2-7
clone size: NA
CDR3 DNA: TGTGCCTCGTCGAGCACAGGTAACTCCTACGAGCAGTACTTC
CDR3 protein: CASSSTGNSYEQYF

D gene: NA
V gene: TRBV5-1
J gene: TRBJ2-5
clone size: once
CDR3 DNA: TGCGCCAGCAGCTTGGGGGGGCAGGTTCAAGAGACCCAGTACTTC
CDR3 protein: CASSLGGQVQETQYF

D gene: TRBD1
V gene: TRBV5-1
J gene: TRBJ1-2
clone size: NA
CDR3 DNA: TGCGCCAGCAGCCAACAGGGGCACGGCTACACCTTC
CDR3 protein: CASSQQGHGYTF

D gene: NA
V gene: TRBV7-6
J gene: TRBJ2-3
clone size: NA
CDR3 DNA: TGTGCCAGCAGCTTTGGGGGAGGTACGGTGGCAGATACGCAGTATTTT
CDR3 protein: CASSFGGGTVADTQYF

D gene: NA
V gene: TRBV6-5
J gene: TRBJ2-5
clone size: NA
CDR3 DNA: TGTGCCAGCAGCCTCCAAGAGACCCAGTACTTC
CDR3 protein: CASSLQETQYF

D gene: TRBD1
V gene: TRBV7-9
J gene: TRBJ1-4
clone size: NA
CDR3 DNA: TGTGCCAGCAGCCCCGTTTCAAGGACAGGGTATGGAAAACTGTTTTTT
CDR3 protein: CASSPVSRTGYGKLFF

D gene: NA
V gene: TRBV7-8
J gene: TRBJ1-1
clone size: NA
CDR3 DNA: TGTGCCAGCAGCTTACAGTGGAGCACTGAAGCTTTCTTT
CDR3 protein: CASSLQWSTEAFF

D gene: NA
V gene: TRBV5-1
J gene: TRBJ1-2
clone size: NA
CDR3 DNA: TGCGCCAGCAGCTTGGCCGGGGGGATCTATGGCTACACCTTC
CDR3 protein: CASSLAGGIYGYTF

D gene: NA
V gene: TRBV30
J gene: TRBJ1-2
clone size: NA
CDR3 DNA: TGTGCCTGGACCGGGAAACCCCTTGGCAATGGCTACACCTTC
CDR3 protein: CAWTGKPLGNGYTF

D gene: NA
V gene: TRBV19
J gene: TRBJ1-2
clone size: NA
CDR3 DNA: TGTGCCAGTAGGAGTAGGGAGAGAGTTCTATTTGGCTACACCTTC
CDR3 protein: CASRSRERVLFGYTF

D gene: TRBD1
V gene: TRBV18
J gene: TRBJ2-5
clone size: NA
CDR3 DNA: TGTGCCAGCTCACGGACCCGGGACAGGGGGTACCAAGAGACCCAGTACTTC
CDR3 protein: CASSRTRDRGYQETQYF

D gene: TRBD1
V gene: TRBV15
J gene: TRBJ2-6
clone size: NA
CDR3 DNA: TGTGCCAGCCAGACAGGGGCTGGGGCCAACGTCCTGACTTTC
CDR3 protein: CASQTGAGANVLTF